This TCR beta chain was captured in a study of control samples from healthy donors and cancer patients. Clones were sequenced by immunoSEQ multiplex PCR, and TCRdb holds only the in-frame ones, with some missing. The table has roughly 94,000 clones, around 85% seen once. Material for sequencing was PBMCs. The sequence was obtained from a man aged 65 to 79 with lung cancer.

Written as DNA, the CDR3 is TGTGCCAGCACCGACCCCAGCGGGAACACTGAAGCTTTCTTT. Amino acid sequence: CASTDPSGNTEAFF. The chain is built from TRBV6-5 and TRBJ1-1, with D unclear. Trimming pared 7 bases from V and 1 base from J, leaving 13 bases between. The CDR3 extends over 14 amino acids. Germline V lookup: CDR1 MNHEY, CDR2 SVGAGI.